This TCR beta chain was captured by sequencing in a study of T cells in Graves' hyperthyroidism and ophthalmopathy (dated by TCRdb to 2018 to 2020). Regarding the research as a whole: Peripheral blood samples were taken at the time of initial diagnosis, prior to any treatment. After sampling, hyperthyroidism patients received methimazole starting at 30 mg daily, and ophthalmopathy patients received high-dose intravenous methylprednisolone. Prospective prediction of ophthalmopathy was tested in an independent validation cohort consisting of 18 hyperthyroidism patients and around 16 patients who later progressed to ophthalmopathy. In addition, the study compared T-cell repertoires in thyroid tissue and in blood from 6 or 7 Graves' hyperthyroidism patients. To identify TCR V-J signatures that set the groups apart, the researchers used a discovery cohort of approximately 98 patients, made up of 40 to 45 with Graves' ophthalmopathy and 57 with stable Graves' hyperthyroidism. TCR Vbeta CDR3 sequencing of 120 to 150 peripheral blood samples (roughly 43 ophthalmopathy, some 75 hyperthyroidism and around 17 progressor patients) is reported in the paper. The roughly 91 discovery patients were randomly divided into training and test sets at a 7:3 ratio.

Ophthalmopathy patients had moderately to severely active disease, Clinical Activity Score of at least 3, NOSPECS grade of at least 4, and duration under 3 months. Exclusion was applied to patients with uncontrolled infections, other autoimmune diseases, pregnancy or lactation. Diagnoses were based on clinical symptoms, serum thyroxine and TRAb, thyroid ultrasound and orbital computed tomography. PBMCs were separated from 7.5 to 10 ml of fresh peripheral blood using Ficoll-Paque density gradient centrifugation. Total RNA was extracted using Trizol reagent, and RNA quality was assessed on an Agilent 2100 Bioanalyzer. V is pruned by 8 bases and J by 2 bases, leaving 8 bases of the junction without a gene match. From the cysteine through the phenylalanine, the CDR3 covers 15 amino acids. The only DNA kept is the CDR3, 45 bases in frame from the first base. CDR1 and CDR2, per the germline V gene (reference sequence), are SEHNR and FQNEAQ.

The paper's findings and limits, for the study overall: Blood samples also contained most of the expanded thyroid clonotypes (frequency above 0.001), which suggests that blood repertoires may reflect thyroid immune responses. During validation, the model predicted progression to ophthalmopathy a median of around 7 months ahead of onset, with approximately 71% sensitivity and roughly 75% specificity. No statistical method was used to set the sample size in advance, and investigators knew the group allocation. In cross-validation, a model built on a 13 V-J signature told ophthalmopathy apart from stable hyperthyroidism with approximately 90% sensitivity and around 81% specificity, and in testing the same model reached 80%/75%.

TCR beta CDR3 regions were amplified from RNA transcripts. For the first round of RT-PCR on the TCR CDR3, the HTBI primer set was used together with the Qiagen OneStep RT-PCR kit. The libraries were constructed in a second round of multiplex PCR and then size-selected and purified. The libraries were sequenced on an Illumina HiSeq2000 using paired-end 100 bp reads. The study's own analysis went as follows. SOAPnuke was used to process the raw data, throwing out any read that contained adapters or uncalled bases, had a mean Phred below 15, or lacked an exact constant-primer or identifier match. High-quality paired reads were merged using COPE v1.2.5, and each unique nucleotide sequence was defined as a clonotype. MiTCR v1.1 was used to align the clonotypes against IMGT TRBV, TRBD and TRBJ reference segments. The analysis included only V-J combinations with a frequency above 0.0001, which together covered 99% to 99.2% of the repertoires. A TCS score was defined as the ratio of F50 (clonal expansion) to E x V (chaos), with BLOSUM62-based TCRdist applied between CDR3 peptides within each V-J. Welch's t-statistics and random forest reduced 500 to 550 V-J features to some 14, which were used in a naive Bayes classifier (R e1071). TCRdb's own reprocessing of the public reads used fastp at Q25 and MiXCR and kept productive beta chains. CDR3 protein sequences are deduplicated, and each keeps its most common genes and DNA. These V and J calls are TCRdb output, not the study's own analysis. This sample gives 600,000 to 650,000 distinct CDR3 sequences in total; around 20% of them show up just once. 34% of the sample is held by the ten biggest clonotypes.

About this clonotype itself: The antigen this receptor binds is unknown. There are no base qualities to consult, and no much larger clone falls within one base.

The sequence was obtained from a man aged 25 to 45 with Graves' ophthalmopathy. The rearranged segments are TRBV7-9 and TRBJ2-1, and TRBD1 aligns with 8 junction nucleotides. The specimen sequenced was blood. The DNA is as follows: TGTGCCAGCTCCTCGAGGGACAGGACCTACAATGAGCAGTTCTTC. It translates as CASSSRDRTYNEQFF.